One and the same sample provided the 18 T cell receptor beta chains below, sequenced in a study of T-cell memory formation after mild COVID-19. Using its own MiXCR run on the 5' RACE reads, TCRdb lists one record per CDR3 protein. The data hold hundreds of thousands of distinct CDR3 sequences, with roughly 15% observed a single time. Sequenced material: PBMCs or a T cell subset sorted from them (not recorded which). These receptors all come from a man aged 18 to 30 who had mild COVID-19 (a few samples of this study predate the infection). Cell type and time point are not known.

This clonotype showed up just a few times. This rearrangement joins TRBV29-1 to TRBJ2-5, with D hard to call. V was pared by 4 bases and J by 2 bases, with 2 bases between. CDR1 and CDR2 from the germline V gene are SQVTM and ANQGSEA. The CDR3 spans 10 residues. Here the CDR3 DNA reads TGCAGCGTTGTACAAGAGACCCAGTACTTC. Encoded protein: CSVVQETQYF.

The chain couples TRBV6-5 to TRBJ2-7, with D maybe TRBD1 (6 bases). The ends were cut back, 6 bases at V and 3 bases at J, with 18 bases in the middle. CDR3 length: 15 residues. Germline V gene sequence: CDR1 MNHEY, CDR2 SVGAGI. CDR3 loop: CASRKDSLRGYEQYV. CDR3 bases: TGTGCCAGCAGGAAGGACAGCTTACGAGGCTACGAGCAGTACGTC.

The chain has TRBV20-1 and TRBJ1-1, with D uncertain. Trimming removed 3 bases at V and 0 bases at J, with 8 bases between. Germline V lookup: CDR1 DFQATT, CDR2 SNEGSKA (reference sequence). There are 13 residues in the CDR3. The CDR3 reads CSASRAMNTEAFF. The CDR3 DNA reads TGCAGTGCTAGCCGAGCAATGAACACTGAAGCTTTCTTT.

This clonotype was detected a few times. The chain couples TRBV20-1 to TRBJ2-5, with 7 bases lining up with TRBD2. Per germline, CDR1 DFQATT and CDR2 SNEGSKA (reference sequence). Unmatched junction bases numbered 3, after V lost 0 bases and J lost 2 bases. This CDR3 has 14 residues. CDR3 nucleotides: TGCAGTGCTAGAGAGGGGGACTATCAAGAGACCCAGTACTTC. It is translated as CSAREGDYQETQYF.

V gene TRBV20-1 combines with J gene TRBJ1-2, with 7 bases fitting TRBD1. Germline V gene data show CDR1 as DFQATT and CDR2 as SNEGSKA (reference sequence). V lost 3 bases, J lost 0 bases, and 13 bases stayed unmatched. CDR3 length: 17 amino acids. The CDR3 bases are TGCAGTGCTAGGGGTACTGGGACAGAACCAACTAACTATGGCTACACCTTC. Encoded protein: CSARGTGTEPTNYGYTF.

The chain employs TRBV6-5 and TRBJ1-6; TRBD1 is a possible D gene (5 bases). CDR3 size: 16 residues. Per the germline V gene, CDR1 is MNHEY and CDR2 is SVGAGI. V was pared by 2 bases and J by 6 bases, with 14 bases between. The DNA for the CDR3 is TGTGCCAGCAGTTACGGGCCCCACGGGGGTAATTCACCCCTCCACTTT. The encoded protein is CASSYGPHGGNSPLHF.

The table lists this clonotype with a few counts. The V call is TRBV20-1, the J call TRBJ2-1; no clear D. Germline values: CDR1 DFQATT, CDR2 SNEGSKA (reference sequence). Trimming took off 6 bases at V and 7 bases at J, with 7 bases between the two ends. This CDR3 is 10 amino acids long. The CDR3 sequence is CSALMNEQFF. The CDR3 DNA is TGCAGTGCCCTTATGAATGAGCAGTTCTTC.

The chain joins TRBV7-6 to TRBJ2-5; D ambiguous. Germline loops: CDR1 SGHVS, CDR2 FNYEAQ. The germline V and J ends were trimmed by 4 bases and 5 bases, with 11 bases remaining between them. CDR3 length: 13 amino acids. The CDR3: CASSSSLGETQYF. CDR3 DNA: TGTGCCAGCAGCTCCTCCCTTGGGGAGACCCAGTACTTC. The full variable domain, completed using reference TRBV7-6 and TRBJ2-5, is GAGVSQSPRYKVTKRGQDVALRCDPISGHVSLYWYRQALGQGPEFLTYFNYEAQQDKSGLPNDRFSAERPEGSISTLTIQRTEQRDSAMYRCASSSSLGETQYFGPGTRLLVL.

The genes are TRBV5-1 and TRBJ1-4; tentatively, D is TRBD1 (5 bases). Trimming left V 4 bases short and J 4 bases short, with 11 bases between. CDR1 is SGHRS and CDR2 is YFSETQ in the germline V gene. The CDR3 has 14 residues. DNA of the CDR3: TGCGCCAGCAGCCGGGGGGTTCATAATGAAAAACTGTTTTTT. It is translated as CASSRGVHNEKLFF.

DNA of the CDR3: TGTGCCAGCAGCTTGTGGTTGGGGGGACCCTCTGGGACCCAGTACTTC. It translates to CASSLWLGGPSGTQYF. This chain connects TRBV7-2 to TRBJ2-5, with a weak D call TRBD2 (6 bases). The V gene's germline CDR1 is SGHTA and CDR2 FQGNSA. The ends were cut back, 3 bases at V and 7 bases at J, with 21 bases in the middle. This CDR3 has 16 amino acids.

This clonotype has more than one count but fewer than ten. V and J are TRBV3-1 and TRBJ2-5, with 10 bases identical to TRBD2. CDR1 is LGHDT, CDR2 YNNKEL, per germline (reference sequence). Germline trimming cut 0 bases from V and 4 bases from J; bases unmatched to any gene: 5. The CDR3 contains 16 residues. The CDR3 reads CASSQDRSSGGETQYF. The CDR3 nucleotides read TGTGCCAGCAGCCAAGATCGATCTAGCGGGGGAGAGACCCAGTACTTC.

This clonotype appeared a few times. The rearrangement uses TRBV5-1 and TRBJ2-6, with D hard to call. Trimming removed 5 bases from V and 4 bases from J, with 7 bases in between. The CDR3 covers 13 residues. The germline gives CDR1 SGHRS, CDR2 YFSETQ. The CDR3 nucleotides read TGCGCCAGCAGAGAGCCCGGGGCCAACGTCCTGACTTTC. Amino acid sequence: CASREPGANVLTF.

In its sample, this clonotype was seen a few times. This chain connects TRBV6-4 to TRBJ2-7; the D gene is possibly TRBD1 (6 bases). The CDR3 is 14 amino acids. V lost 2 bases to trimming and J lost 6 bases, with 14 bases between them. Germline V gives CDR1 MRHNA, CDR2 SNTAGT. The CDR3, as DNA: TGTGCCAGCAGTGACCAACAGGGCGGTGTCGAGCAGTACGTC. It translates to CASSDQQGGVEQYV.

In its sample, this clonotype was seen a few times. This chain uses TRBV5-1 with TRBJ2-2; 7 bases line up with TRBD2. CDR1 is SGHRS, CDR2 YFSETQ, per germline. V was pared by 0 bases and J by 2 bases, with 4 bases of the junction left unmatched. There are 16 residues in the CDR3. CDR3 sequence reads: CASSLASGVNTGELFF. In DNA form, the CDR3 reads TGCGCCAGCAGCTTGGCCAGCGGGGTTAACACCGGGGAGCTGTTTTTT.

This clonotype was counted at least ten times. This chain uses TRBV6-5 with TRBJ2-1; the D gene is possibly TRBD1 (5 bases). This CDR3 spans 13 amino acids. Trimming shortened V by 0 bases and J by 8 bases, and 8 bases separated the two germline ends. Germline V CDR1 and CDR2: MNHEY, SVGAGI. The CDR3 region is CASSYSRVHEQFF. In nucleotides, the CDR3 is TGTGCCAGCAGTTACTCCAGGGTACATGAGCAGTTCTTC.

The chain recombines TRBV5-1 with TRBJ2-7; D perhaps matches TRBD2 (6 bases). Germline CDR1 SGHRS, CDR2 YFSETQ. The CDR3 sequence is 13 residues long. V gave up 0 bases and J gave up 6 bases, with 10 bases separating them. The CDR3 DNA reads TGCGCCAGCAGCTTGGCCGGGGGTCCCGAGCAGTACGTC. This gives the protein CASSLAGGPEQYV.

This CDR3 is CASLAWQRAFF. CDR3 DNA sequence: TGTGCCAGCCTGGCCTGGCAGAGAGCTTTCTTT. This chain links TRBV5-5 with TRBJ1-1; no clear D. CDR1 SGHKS and CDR2 YYEKEE come from the germline V gene (reference sequence). This CDR3 has 11 residues. V dropped 7 bases and J dropped 10 bases, with 14 bases sitting between them.

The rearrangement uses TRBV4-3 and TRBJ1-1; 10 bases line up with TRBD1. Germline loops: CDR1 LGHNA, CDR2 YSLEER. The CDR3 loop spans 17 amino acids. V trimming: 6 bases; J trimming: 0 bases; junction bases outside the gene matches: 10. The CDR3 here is CASSPLGGQGLNTEAFF. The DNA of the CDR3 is TGCGCCAGCAGTCCCTTGGGGGGACAGGGGCTGAACACTGAAGCTTTCTTT.